This TCR beta chain originates from a study of OX40 agonist ivuxolimab in advanced cancers. TCRdb keeps only in-frame clones here, not all; method: immunoSEQ multiplex PCR. The profile shows roughly 12,000 clones, 87% of them singletons. Remarks on this clone: Its antigen is currently unknown.

Study-level points and caveats: The average count of expanded clones was higher among CD8+ T cells than among CD4+. CD4+ and CD8+ blood T cells expanded clonally by week 6 at 0.1 to 3.0 mg/kg. No determination was made of the antigen specificity of the expanded peripheral T cells.

Looked up from germline, CDR1 is SNHLY and CDR2 is FYNNEI. Trimming cost V 7 bases and J 2 bases, with 8 bases left between them. This CDR3 comprises 12 residues. Sequenced material: CD4+ or CD8+ T cells sorted from blood, taken in a trial of the OX40 agonist ivuxolimab. This chain links TRBV2 with TRBJ1-2; unclear D gene. This TCR was sampled from an adult with an advanced solid tumor such as melanoma, head and neck, liver or kidney cancer. The CDR3 nucleotides are TGTGCCAGCACCCCTAGCAACTATGGCTACACCTTC. Protein product: CASTPSNYGYTF.